The 11 T cell receptor beta chains reported below all come from one sample, sequenced in a study of blood T cell repertoires in COVID-19. Sequencing used immunoSEQ multiplex PCR; TCRdb keeps in-frame clones, though not all of them. The sample lists about 240,000 clones; approximately 80% were seen once. What was sequenced was peripheral blood. The receptors derive from a woman aged 60-75 years with active or convalescent COVID-19.

The V gene is TRBV4-2, the J gene TRBJ2-2; TRBD2 matches at 7 bases. The CDR3 totals 17 residues. The V gene end was trimmed by 0 bases and the J gene end by 6 bases; junction bases not matched to a gene: 10. The germline V gene has CDR1 LGHNA and CDR2 YNFKEQ. CDR3 residues: CASSQDLGGSRSGELFF. The CDR3 coding sequence is TGTGCCAGCAGCCAAGATTTGGGCGGGAGTAGGTCCGGGGAGCTGTTTTTT.

This clone was counted only a few times. This sequence joins TRBV2 and TRBJ1-2; tentatively, D is TRBD1 (5 bases). V lost 3 bases to trimming and J lost 6 bases, with 11 bases between them. From germline, CDR1 is SNHLY and CDR2 FYNNEI. The CDR3 has 13 amino acids. DNA of the CDR3: TGTGCCAGCAGTGAGACAGTATTCAATGGCTACACCTTC. Encoded protein: CASSETVFNGYTF.

V gene TRBV14 combines with J gene TRBJ2-1; 11 bases align to TRBD2. Per germline, CDR1 SGHDN and CDR2 FVKESK. V was pared by 4 bases and J by 2 bases, with 13 bases of the junction left unmatched. This CDR3 is built from 19 residues. The CDR3 loop is CASSPRLAGSPMAYNEQFF. The CDR3 nucleotides read TGTGCCAGCAGCCCCCGACTAGCGGGGTCCCCCATGGCCTACAATGAGCAGTTCTTC.

J is TRBJ1-2 and V is TRBV5-6; TRBD1 matches at 10 bases. The V gene's germline CDR1 is SGHDT and CDR2 YYEEEE. The CDR3 sequence is 17 residues long. The V gene end was trimmed by 4 bases and the J gene end by 0 bases; junction bases not matched to a gene: 9. CDR3 protein: CASSPSGTGAANYGYTF. CDR3 bases: TGTGCCAGCAGCCCTTCAGGGACAGGGGCAGCTAACTATGGCTACACCTTC.

The chain recombines TRBV11-2 with TRBJ2-2, with 7 bases aligning to TRBD2. V trimming: 5 bases; J trimming: 7 bases; junction bases outside the gene matches: 13. Per the germline V gene, CDR1 is SGHAT and CDR2 is FQNNGV. The CDR3 has 16 residues. The CDR3 loop is CASSPIVGGPHGELFF. The CDR3 DNA sequence: TGTGCCAGCAGCCCCATCGTGGGAGGGCCACACGGGGAGCTGTTTTTT.

V usage is TRBV19 and J usage is TRBJ2-3, with 8 bases lining up with TRBD2. The CDR3 covers 13 residues. CDR1 is LNHDA and CDR2 is SQIVND in the germline V gene (reference sequence). Trimming removed 6 bases from V and 1 base from J; junction bases left unmatched: 0. In DNA form, the CDR3 reads TGTGCCAGTAGGCGGGGGGGCACAGATACGCAGTATTTT. Encoded protein: CASRRGGTDTQYF.

V and J are TRBV3-1 (or the pseudogene TRBV3-2) and TRBJ2-5, with D perhaps TRBD2 (6 bases). V lost 4 bases to trimming and J lost 0 bases, with 18 bases between them. Germline V gives CDR1 LGHDT, CDR2 YNNKEL (reference sequence). The CDR3 length is 17 residues. CDR3 coding DNA: TGTGCCAGCAGCCCACCTAGCGAGAAGAATTACCAAGAGACCCAGTACTTC. This gives the protein CASSPPSEKNYQETQYF.

The chain combines TRBV7-9 with TRBJ1-3; D not resolved. The V end lost 2 bases, the J end lost 4 bases, and 6 bases lay between the germline ends. CDR1 and CDR2 from the germline V gene are SEHNR and FQNEAQ (reference sequence). The CDR3 contains 13 residues. The CDR3 here is CASSLIGGNTIYF. The CDR3 coding sequence is TGTGCCAGCAGCTTAATTGGCGGAAACACCATATATTTT.

The chain recombines TRBV6-5 with TRBJ2-7; TRBD1 might be the D (5 bases). The CDR3 consists of 14 residues. The V and J ends lost 0 bases and 2 bases respectively, with 8 bases between them. Per germline, CDR1 MNHEY and CDR2 SVGAGI. The CDR3 DNA reads TGTGCCAGCAGTTACTCCAGGGATGCCTACGAGCAGTACTTC. It specifies CASSYSRDAYEQYF.

The chain carries TRBV6-5 and TRBJ1-1, with a possible D match to TRBD1 (6 bases). This CDR3 has 14 amino acids. Trimming left V 7 bases short and J 1 base short, with 13 bases between. Germline V gives CDR1 MNHEY, CDR2 SVGAGI. The CDR3 bases are TGTGCCAGCATCTACAGGGTGGAGAACACTGAAGCTTTCTTT. This translates into CASIYRVENTEAFF.

J is TRBJ2-1 and V is TRBV5-1; 7 nucleotides agree with TRBD2. Germline assignment: CDR1 SGHRS and CDR2 YFSETQ. J was trimmed by 3 bases and V by 5 bases; bases with no gene match: 5. The CDR3 extends over 14 amino acids. CDR3 sequence: CASSASGDYNEQFF. The CDR3 nucleotides read TGCGCCAGCAGTGCTAGCGGAGACTACAATGAGCAGTTCTTC.